This entry describes one T cell receptor beta chain. It lacks a known antigen. No quality values exist for individual bases; no much larger clone is one base distant. These data are taken from a study of blood T cell repertoires in COVID-19 (dated by TCRdb to about 2020). With respect to the entire study: The collaborator samples originated in the United States, Italy and Spain and spanned the acute and convalescent phases of COVID-19. Samples were obtained from the ongoing ImmuneRACE study (first 160 participants) and from 1,200 or so subjects provided by 6 global collaborators. The material from the prospective study consisted of cDNA or gDNA derived from T cells, B-cell-depleted T cells, or PBMCs. The dataset comprised deeply sampled blood TCRbeta repertoires from subjects exposed to, actively infected with, or recovered from COVID-19. Nearly every sample came with metadata listing a de-identified subject ID, COVID-19 status, age in years and sex. The repertoires were released in a freely available public database meant as a resource for research on the immune response to SARS-CoV-2. Where available, HLA class I and class II types were taken from metadata supplied by the sample provider and were not determined by assay-based typing. On the study overall, not on this receptor specifically: How much clinical and demographic metadata was included differed by source and by participant, and the metadata was provided uncurated.

Each collaborating institution followed its own protocols to collect whole blood in K2EDTA tubes. For TCRbeta analysis, collaborators shipped samples in one of three forms: frozen whole blood, isolated PBMCs, or DNA extracted from either of those sample types. TCRbeta CDR3 regions were amplified from genomic DNA by means of the immunoSEQ Assay, a bias-controlled multiplex PCR. The authors' analysis ran thus. Within the assay, amplification of reference gene primers was used to estimate how many nucleated cells each sample contained. Sequence reads were collapsed and filtered to measure the absolute abundance of every unique TCRbeta CDR3 rearrangement. Productive Simpson clonality was computed per sample as the square root of Simpson's diversity index over productive rearrangements. TCRdb took over this immuneACCESS table, retaining in-frame rearrangements with V and J assigned. Such tables are incomplete; in checked studies, under half of the missing clones stem from an unresolved V gene, and the remainder is unexplained. V and J calls and clone size follow that table, whereas D and trimming were derived from the DNA. The sample yields roughly 97,000 clones; 85% to 90% were counted once. The ten largest clones capture roughly 4.6% of the sample.

The clonotype was recovered from a human donor in a cohort sampled during active COVID-19. Sequenced: peripheral blood.

The nucleotides read TGTGCCAGCAGTTATAACCGGGGGACGCAGTATTTT. This is translated as CASSYNRGTQYF. Recombination joined TRBV6-2 or TRBV6-3 with TRBJ2-3; a weak D assignment points to TRBD2 (6 bases agree). Sequences MNHEY (CDR1) and SVGEGT (CDR2) are obtained from the germline V gene. V is pared back by 3 bases and J by 9 bases, with 10 bases lying between the germline termini. Including the terminal cysteine and phenylalanine, the CDR3 comprises 12 residues. CDR3 DNA only is kept here, 36 bases in frame from base 1.